The rows below give T cell receptor beta chains drawn from one sample of a study of memory CD4+ T cells and cytomegalovirus serostatus. Clones were sequenced by immunoSEQ multiplex PCR, and TCRdb holds only the in-frame ones, with some missing. The sample has 35,000 to 45,000 clones; about 79% are singletons. The sequencing sample was made of memory CD4+ T cells from blood. These receptors all stem from an adult in good health and CMV-seronegative. Each CDR3 is given with its conserved first and last residue. The D gene is left open where the match is weak. The size entry is marked missing in some rows and otherwise reads once, few, many or a size class.

j_call d_call clone_size v_call cdr3_aa cdr3_nt
TRBJ2-1 - - TRBV7-2 CASSSPGLAEQFF TGTGCCAGCAGCTCGCCCGGACTGGCTGAGCAGTTCTTC
TRBJ1-5 - - TRBV5-5 CASSLDGEQHF TGTGCCAGCAGCTTGGATGGGGAGCAGCATTTT
TRBJ1-1 - - TRBV6-6 CASSYEGAPEGEAFF TGTGCCAGCAGTTACGAAGGGGCCCCGGAAGGTGAAGCTTTCTTT
TRBJ2-5 - - TRBV10-3 CAISESGPGDTLPETQYF TGTGCCATCAGTGAGTCGGGGCCAGGCGATACCCTTCCAGAGACCCAGTACTTC
TRBJ2-7 - - TRBV2 CASSDSGALTYEQYF TGTGCCAGCAGTGATTCGGGGGCACTAACCTACGAGCAGTACTTC
TRBJ1-1 - - TRBV4-1 CASSQEVTGDTEAFF TGCGCCAGCAGCCAAGAAGTCACGGGGGACACTGAAGCTTTCTTT
TRBJ1-5 TRBD1 - TRBV5-6 CASSFGTGGSGPQHF TGTGCCAGCAGCTTTGGGACAGGGGGGAGTGGGCCCCAGCATTTT
TRBJ2-2 - - TRBV7-3 CASSLEGAGELFF TGTGCCAGCAGCTTGGAGGGGGCCGGGGAGCTGTTTTTT
TRBJ2-2 - - TRBV7-7 CASSSQENTGELFF TGTGCCAGCAGCTCACAAGAAAACACCGGGGAGCTGTTTTTT
TRBJ2-7 - - TRBV7-2 CASSLRDEQYF TGTGCCAGCAGCTTAAGGGACGAGCAGTACTTC
TRBJ2-7 - - TRBV5-4 CASSADPRGPYEQYF TGTGCCAGCAGCGCGGACCCACGAGGACCCTACGAGCAGTACTTC
TRBJ2-7 TRBD2 once TRBV5-6 CASSLAGPSYEQYF TGTGCCAGCAGTCTAGCGGGCCCCTCCTACGAGCAGTACTTC
TRBJ2-3 TRBD1 - TRBV11-2 CASSFRGLSTDTQYF TGTGCCAGCAGCTTCAGGGGGCTGAGCACAGATACGCAGTATTTT
TRBJ2-1 TRBD2 - TRBV19 CASRTTSGNFNEQFF TGTGCCAGTAGGACGACTAGCGGGAACTTCAATGAGCAGTTCTTC
TRBJ2-5 - - TRBV13 CASSRRTPHQETQYF TGTGCCAGCAGCCGAAGAACCCCCCACCAAGAGACCCAGTACTTC
TRBJ2-5 - once TRBV19 CASSRGDRQTQYF TGTGCCAGTAGTAGGGGGGATAGACAGACCCAGTACTTC
TRBJ1-1 - once TRBV7-2 CASSRQETEAFF TGTGCCAGCAGCCGACAGGAAACTGAAGCTTTCTTT